Listed here are 29 T cell receptor beta chains from one sample, sequenced in a study of TIL therapy for anti-PD-1-resistant metastatic lung cancer (dated by TCRdb to the early 2020s). The meaning of the sample's time point label: pre-treatment sample, taken before nivolumab and TIL therapy. TCR beta CDR3 regions were amplified from genomic DNA with the immunoSEQ v3 hsTCRB kit using bias-controlled multiplex PCR. Held by TCRdb, this immuneACCESS table contains in-frame sequences only and omits some clones. Under half of the omission traces to an unresolved V gene where checked; the cause of the rest is unknown. The sample data list about 45,000 clones, and roughly 78% of these were observed just once. The ten largest clones represent over 12% of the sample. The source was blood, collected at baseline. The source of these receptors is a man between 65 and 85 years old with non-small cell lung cancer.

V gene TRBV7-6 combines with J gene TRBJ2-5, with D perhaps matching TRBD2 (5 bases). This CDR3 contains 15 residues. Germline V CDR1 and CDR2: SGHVS, FNYEAQ. V lost 2 bases and J lost 5, with 15 bases in between. CDR3 loop: CASSLKVEGWETQYF. As DNA, the CDR3 is TGTGCCAGCAGCTTAAAGGTCGAGGGATGGGAGACCCAGTACTTC.

The sample holds a few counts of this clone. This sequence joins TRBV28 and TRBJ1-1; tentatively, D is TRBD1 (5 bases). There are 11 residues in the CDR3. V was shortened by 8 bases and J by 6 bases, with 10 bases between the two germline ends. Per germline, CDR1 MDHEN and CDR2 SYDVKM. For the CDR3, the DNA is TGTGCCAGCGGTGTGGGGGCTGAAGCTTTCTTT. It specifies CASGVGAEAFF.

This chain links TRBV5-4 with TRBJ1-2, with 7 bases aligning to TRBD1. Trimming at V came to 4 bases and at J to 4 bases, leaving 4 bases not matched to a gene. There are 13 residues in the CDR3. Germline CDR1 and CDR2: SGHNT and YYREEE (reference sequence). The CDR3 DNA reads as TGTGCCAGCAGCACACAGGGGATCTATGGCTACACCTTC. This codes for CASSTQGIYGYTF.

The chain is built from TRBV7-6 and TRBJ2-1; 11 positions match TRBD2. V gave up 6 bases and J gave up 9 bases; unmatched junction bases: 13. Germline V gene data show CDR1 as SGHVS and CDR2 as FNYEAQ. The CDR3 totals 16 residues. As DNA, the CDR3 is TGTGCCAGCAGTCCTAAGACTAGCGGGACGCCCGGTGAGCAGTTCTTC. Protein: CASSPKTSGTPGEQFF. Full variable domain (outside the CDR3, taken from reference TRBV7-6 and TRBJ2-1): GAGVSQSPRYKVTKRGQDVALRCDPISGHVSLYWYRQALGQGPEFLTYFNYEAQQDKSGLPNDRFSAERPEGSISTLTIQRTEQRDSAMYRCASSPKTSGTPGEQFFGPGTRLTVL.

The J gene is TRBJ2-7, the V gene TRBV7-9; D is undetermined. V lost 1 base, J lost 1 base, and 8 bases lay in between. The CDR3 extends over 14 amino acids. Germline loops: CDR1 SEHNR, CDR2 FQNEAQ (reference sequence). CDR3: CASSLVGSSYEQYF. The CDR3 region has the DNA TGTGCCAGCAGCTTAGTGGGTTCGTCCTACGAGCAGTACTTC.

This chain uses TRBV10-1 with TRBJ2-3; D gene unclear. Germline CDR1 and CDR2: WNHNN and SYGVQD (reference sequence). V was clipped by 3 bases and J by 2 bases, with 12 bases between them. The CDR3 consists of 15 residues. In nucleotides, the CDR3 is TGCGCCAGCAGTGATGGTTTGGGTCTCACAGATACGCAGTATTTT. It translates to CASSDGLGLTDTQYF.

The V call is TRBV7-9, the J call TRBJ2-7; no clear D gene. Germline V gives CDR1 SEHNR, CDR2 FQNEAQ (reference sequence). The CDR3 sequence is 15 residues long. The V and J ends lost 1 base and 4 bases respectively, with 14 bases between them. The CDR3: CASSLDVGYPYEQYF. As DNA, the CDR3 is TGTGCCAGCAGCTTAGACGTGGGGTATCCTTACGAGCAGTACTTC.

This clone showed up just a few times. The chain employs TRBV7-3 and TRBJ2-1, with D maybe TRBD2 (5 bases). The germline V gene has CDR1 SGHTA and CDR2 FQGTGA. The CDR3 loop spans 13 amino acids. The V gene lost 0 bases and the J gene lost 10 bases, with 10 bases spanning the gap. CDR3 residues: CASSLTDGREQFF. CDR3 coding DNA: TGTGCCAGCAGCTTAACGGATGGGAGAGAGCAGTTCTTC.

The chain carries TRBV11-2 and TRBJ1-4; 7 bases agree with TRBD1. Germline V lookup: CDR1 SGHAT, CDR2 FQNNGV. CDR3 length equals 17 residues. Trimming removed 4 bases from V and 8 bases from J; junction bases left unmatched: 16. CDR3 protein: CASSSGGRQGAREKLFF. The DNA for the CDR3 is TGTGCCAGCAGCTCAGGGGGGAGACAGGGCGCTCGGGAAAAACTGTTTTTT.

As for this clone: An end of the junction does not agree with germline; a read error may underlie this. This rearrangement joins TRBV23-1 to TRBJ2-7, with D tentatively TRBD1 (6 bases). TRBV23-1 is an ORF, with its function uncertain. The CDR3 sequence is 11 residues long. The CDR3 is CASSPRTDKDF. In DNA form, the CDR3 reads TGCGCCAGCAGCCCCCGGACAGATAAAGACTTC.

The chain uses TRBV4-1 and TRBJ2-1, with 11 positions matching TRBD2. The germline CDR1 and CDR2 sequences are MGHRA and YSYEKL. The CDR3 spans 16 residues. Losses at the gene ends were 0 bases for V and 9 bases for J; bases not matched to a gene: 7. CDR3 in amino acids: CASSQETLAGGTEQFF. Written as DNA, the CDR3 is TGCGCCAGCAGCCAAGAAACCCTAGCGGGAGGCACTGAGCAGTTCTTC.

The CDR3 DNA reads as TGTGCCAGCAGTTACTCGACGGGACAATCCTACGAGCAGTACTTC. It is translated as CASSYSTGQSYEQYF. The chain is built from TRBV6-5 and TRBJ2-7; weak D call: TRBD1 (6 bases). Per germline, CDR1 MNHEY and CDR2 SVGAGI. The CDR3 spans 15 residues. The V end lost 0 bases, the J end lost 1 base, and 10 bases lay between the germline ends.

This clone was detected a few times. The chain carries TRBV7-9 and TRBJ2-7; a possible D gene is TRBD1 (5 bases). Germline CDR1 SEHNR, CDR2 FQNEAQ (reference sequence). The CDR3 is 14 residues long. With 2 bases removed from V and 4 bases from J, the gap between germline ends came to 12 bases. The CDR3 region is CASSLSLREYEQYF. CDR3 coding DNA: TGTGCCAGCAGCTTAAGTCTCAGGGAATACGAGCAGTACTTC.

A single count supports this clone. This chain joins TRBV7-2 and TRBJ2-7, with TRBD1 identical over 9 bases. J lost 3 bases, V lost 6 bases, and 0 bases had no gene match. The CDR3 loop spans 12 amino acids. Germline V gene lookup returns CDR1 SGHTA and CDR2 FQGNSA. The DNA for the CDR3 is TGTGCCAGCAGGGGACAGGGCTACGAGCAGTACTTC. Protein product: CASRGQGYEQYF.

The CDR3 DNA sequence: TGTGCCTGGAGTGTTATGGGGCGACGAACGAACACTGAAGCTTTCTTT. This codes for CAWSVMGRRTNTEAFF. The chain has TRBV30 and TRBJ1-1; D may be TRBD1 (5 bases). The CDR3 totals 16 residues. The V gene's germline CDR1 is GTSNPN and CDR2 SVGIG (reference sequence). V was shortened by 0 bases and J by 1 base, with 15 bases between the two germline ends.

The chain joins TRBV5-1 to TRBJ2-2, with 9 bases identical to TRBD1. The germline gives CDR1 SGHRS, CDR2 YFSETQ. The length of the CDR3 is 16 residues. Trimming at V came to 2 bases and at J to 1 base, leaving 3 bases not matched to a gene. The CDR3 DNA sequence: TGCGCCAGCAGCTTACTGGGACAGGGGAACACCGGGGAGCTGTTTTTT. Its translation is CASSLLGQGNTGELFF.

This chain uses TRBV20-1 with TRBJ2-2; D is unresolved. CDR3 size: 11 residues. Trimming cost V 2 bases and J 4 bases, with 2 bases left between them. The germline CDR1 and CDR2 sequences are DFQATT and SNEGSKA (reference sequence). The CDR3 is CSARFTGELFF. The DNA for the CDR3 is TGCAGTGCTAGATTCACCGGGGAGCTGTTTTTT.

The rearrangement uses TRBV30 and TRBJ1-1, with D possibly being TRBD1 (5 bases). The CDR3 length is 13 residues. Per the germline V gene, CDR1 is GTSNPN and CDR2 is SVGIG (reference sequence). V was cut by 3 bases and J by 0 bases, with 8 bases left in between. The CDR3 DNA follows: TGTGCCTGGAGCGAGGGACTGAACACTGAAGCTTTCTTT. Residues: CAWSEGLNTEAFF.

The chain recombines TRBV29-1 with TRBJ2-2; perhaps TRBD2 as D (6 bases). This CDR3 has 15 amino acids. Germline V gene sequence: CDR1 SQVTM, CDR2 ANQGSEA. Trimming stripped 4 bases from V and 0 bases from J, with 12 bases between. Written as DNA, the CDR3 is TGCAGCGTTGGGCGTGGAGGGGCGAACACCGGGGAGCTGTTTTTT. This translates into CSVGRGGANTGELFF.

V usage is TRBV25-1 and J usage is TRBJ2-2; D not resolved. The V gene's germline CDR1 is MGHDK and CDR2 SYGVNS. The CDR3 contains 11 residues. V was clipped by 10 bases and J by 3 bases, with 6 bases between them. CDR3 in amino acids: CATGYTGELFF. CDR3 DNA: TGTGCCACCGGCTACACCGGGGAGCTGTTTTTT.

The J gene is TRBJ2-5, the V gene TRBV2; D not resolved. The better agreement between TRBJ2-7 and the DNA end casts doubt on the J call. CDR1 and CDR2 from the germline V gene are SNHLY and FYNNEI. This CDR3 contains 12 residues. The CDR3 loop is CASRDAAYEQYF. Here the CDR3 DNA reads TGTGCCAGCAGAGACGCCGCCTACGAGCAGTACTTC.

The chain carries TRBV19 and TRBJ2-5; the match to TRBD2 covers 14 bases. V shed 5 bases, J shed 5 bases, and the junction held 7 bases outside the gene matches. Per the germline V gene, CDR1 is LNHDA and CDR2 is SQIVND (reference sequence). The CDR3 extends over 16 amino acids. The CDR3 sequence: CASSQRTSGRSETQYF. The CDR3 bases are TGTGCCAGTAGTCAAAGGACTAGCGGGAGGTCGGAGACCCAGTACTTC.

The chain recombines TRBV11-2 with TRBJ2-7; TRBD2 is a possible D gene (6 bases). The CDR3 has 14 amino acids. The V gene's germline CDR1 is SGHAT and CDR2 FQNNGV. V was pared by 6 bases and J by 2 bases, with 14 bases between. The CDR3 coding sequence is TGTGCCAGCAGGGGCGGGGCGAAACCCTACGAGCAGTACTTC. Residues: CASRGGAKPYEQYF.

The chain uses TRBV25-1 and TRBJ2-4; D is unresolved. The V and J ends lost 6 bases and 4 bases respectively, with 4 bases between them. CDR1 and CDR2 from the germline V gene are MGHDK and SYGVNS. This CDR3 comprises 11 residues. The CDR3 sequence: CASSTKNIQYF. In DNA, the CDR3 is TGTGCCAGCAGCACGAAAAACATTCAGTACTTC.

The chain is built from TRBV9 and TRBJ2-2, with D possibly matching TRBD2 (5 bases). Trimming left V 6 bases short and J 0 bases short, with 12 bases between. The CDR3 consists of 15 residues. Germline CDR1 and CDR2: SGDLS and YYNGEE. As DNA, the CDR3 is TGTGCCAGCAATCCGGGAACCGCGAACACCGGGGAGCTGTTTTTT. It is translated as CASNPGTANTGELFF.

This clone was seen more than once but under ten times. The chain carries TRBV5-5 and TRBJ2-5; the match to TRBD2 covers 15 bases. Germline V CDR1 and CDR2: SGHKS, YYEKEE (reference sequence). The CDR3 has 16 amino acids. J gave up 5 bases and V 1 base, and 3 bases lay outside the gene matches. The CDR3 reads CASSLPGTSGRETQYF. In nucleotides, the CDR3 is TGTGCCAGCAGCTTGCCCGGGACTAGCGGGAGGGAGACCCAGTACTTC.

V gene TRBV5-1 combines with J gene TRBJ1-5; D remains ambiguous. Trimming cost V 0 bases and J 2 bases, with 3 bases left between them. The CDR3 runs to 13 residues. The germline V gene encodes CDR1 SGHRS and CDR2 YFSETQ. The CDR3 nucleotides read TGCGCCAGCAGCTTGGTGGGCAATCAGCCCCAGCATTTT. It specifies CASSLVGNQPQHF.

The J gene is TRBJ1-1, the V gene TRBV6-1, with D maybe TRBD1 (6 bases). Germline V gene sequence: CDR1 MNHNS, CDR2 SASEGT. Trimming cost V 4 bases and J 5 bases, with 14 bases left between them. There are 14 residues in the CDR3. In DNA form, the CDR3 reads TGTGCCAGCAGTGTCGGGATTACAGGGACTGAAGCTTTCTTT. The encoded protein is CASSVGITGTEAFF.

This rearrangement joins TRBV9 to TRBJ2-5; the D gene is possibly TRBD1 (6 bases). Germline V gene sequence: CDR1 SGDLS, CDR2 YYNGEE. The V gene lost 2 bases and the J gene lost 5 bases, with 19 bases spanning the gap. The CDR3 contains 16 residues. The CDR3 here is CASSVSGTSTMETQYF. Written as DNA, the CDR3 is TGTGCCAGCAGCGTTTCAGGGACATCCACAATGGAGACCCAGTACTTC.